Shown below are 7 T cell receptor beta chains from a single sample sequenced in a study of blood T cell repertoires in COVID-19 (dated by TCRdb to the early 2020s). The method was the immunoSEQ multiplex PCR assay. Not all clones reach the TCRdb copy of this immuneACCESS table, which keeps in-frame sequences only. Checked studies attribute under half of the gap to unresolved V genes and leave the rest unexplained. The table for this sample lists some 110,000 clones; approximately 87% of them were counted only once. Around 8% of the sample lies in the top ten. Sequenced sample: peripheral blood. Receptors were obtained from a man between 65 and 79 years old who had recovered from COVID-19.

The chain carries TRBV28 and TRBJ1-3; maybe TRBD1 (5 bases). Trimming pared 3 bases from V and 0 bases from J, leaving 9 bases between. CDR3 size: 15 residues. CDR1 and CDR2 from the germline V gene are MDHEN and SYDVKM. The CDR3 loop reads CASSFGGYSGNTIYF. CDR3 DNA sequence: TGTGCCAGCAGTTTCGGGGGTTACTCTGGAAACACCATATATTTT.

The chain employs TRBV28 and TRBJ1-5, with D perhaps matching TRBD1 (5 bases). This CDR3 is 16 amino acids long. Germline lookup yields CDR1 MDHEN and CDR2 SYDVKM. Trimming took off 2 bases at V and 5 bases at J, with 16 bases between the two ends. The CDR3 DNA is TGTGCCAGCAGTTTAAACAGATGGGGGGGAGATCAGCCCCAGCATTTT. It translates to CASSLNRWGGDQPQHF.

The CDR3 bases are TGTGCCAGTACTATGACAGGGGGCGCGGGCAATCAGCCCCAGCATTTT. Protein product: CASTMTGGAGNQPQHF. This chain uses TRBV19 with TRBJ1-5; 10 bases are a match to TRBD1. Germline V gene lookup returns CDR1 LNHDA and CDR2 SQIVND (reference sequence). The J segment lost 2 bases and the V segment lost 7 bases, leaving 8 bases of the junction unmatched. This CDR3 is built from 16 residues.

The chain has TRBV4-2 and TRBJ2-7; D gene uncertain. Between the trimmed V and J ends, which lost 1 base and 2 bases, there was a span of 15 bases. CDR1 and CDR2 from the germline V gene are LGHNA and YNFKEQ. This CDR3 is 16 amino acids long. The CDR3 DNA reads TGTGCCAGCAGCCAAGTATCAGGCCCAGCTCCCTACGAGCAGTACTTC. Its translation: CASSQVSGPAPYEQYF.

This CDR3 reads CASSLRLAGDVYEQYF. For the CDR3, the DNA is TGTGCCAGCAGTTTAAGACTAGCGGGAGATGTATACGAGCAGTACTTC. The chain employs TRBV6-6 and TRBJ2-7; 12 bases are shared with TRBD2. CDR3 size: 16 residues. Losses at the gene ends were 4 bases for V and 4 bases for J; bases not matched to a gene: 8. Germline lookup yields CDR1 MNHNY and CDR2 SVGAGI (reference sequence).

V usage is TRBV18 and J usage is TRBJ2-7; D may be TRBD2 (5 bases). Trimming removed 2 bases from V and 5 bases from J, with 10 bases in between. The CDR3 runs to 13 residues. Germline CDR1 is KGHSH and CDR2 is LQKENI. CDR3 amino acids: CASSPALRDEQYF. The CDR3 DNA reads TGTGCCAGCTCACCAGCTTTGAGGGACGAGCAGTACTTC.

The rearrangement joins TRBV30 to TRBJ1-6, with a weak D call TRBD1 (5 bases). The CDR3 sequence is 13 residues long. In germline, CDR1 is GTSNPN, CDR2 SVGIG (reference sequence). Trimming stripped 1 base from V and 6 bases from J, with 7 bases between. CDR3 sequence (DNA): TGTGCCTGGAGTGACGACAGTAATTCACCCCTCCACTTT. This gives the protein CAWSDDSNSPLHF.